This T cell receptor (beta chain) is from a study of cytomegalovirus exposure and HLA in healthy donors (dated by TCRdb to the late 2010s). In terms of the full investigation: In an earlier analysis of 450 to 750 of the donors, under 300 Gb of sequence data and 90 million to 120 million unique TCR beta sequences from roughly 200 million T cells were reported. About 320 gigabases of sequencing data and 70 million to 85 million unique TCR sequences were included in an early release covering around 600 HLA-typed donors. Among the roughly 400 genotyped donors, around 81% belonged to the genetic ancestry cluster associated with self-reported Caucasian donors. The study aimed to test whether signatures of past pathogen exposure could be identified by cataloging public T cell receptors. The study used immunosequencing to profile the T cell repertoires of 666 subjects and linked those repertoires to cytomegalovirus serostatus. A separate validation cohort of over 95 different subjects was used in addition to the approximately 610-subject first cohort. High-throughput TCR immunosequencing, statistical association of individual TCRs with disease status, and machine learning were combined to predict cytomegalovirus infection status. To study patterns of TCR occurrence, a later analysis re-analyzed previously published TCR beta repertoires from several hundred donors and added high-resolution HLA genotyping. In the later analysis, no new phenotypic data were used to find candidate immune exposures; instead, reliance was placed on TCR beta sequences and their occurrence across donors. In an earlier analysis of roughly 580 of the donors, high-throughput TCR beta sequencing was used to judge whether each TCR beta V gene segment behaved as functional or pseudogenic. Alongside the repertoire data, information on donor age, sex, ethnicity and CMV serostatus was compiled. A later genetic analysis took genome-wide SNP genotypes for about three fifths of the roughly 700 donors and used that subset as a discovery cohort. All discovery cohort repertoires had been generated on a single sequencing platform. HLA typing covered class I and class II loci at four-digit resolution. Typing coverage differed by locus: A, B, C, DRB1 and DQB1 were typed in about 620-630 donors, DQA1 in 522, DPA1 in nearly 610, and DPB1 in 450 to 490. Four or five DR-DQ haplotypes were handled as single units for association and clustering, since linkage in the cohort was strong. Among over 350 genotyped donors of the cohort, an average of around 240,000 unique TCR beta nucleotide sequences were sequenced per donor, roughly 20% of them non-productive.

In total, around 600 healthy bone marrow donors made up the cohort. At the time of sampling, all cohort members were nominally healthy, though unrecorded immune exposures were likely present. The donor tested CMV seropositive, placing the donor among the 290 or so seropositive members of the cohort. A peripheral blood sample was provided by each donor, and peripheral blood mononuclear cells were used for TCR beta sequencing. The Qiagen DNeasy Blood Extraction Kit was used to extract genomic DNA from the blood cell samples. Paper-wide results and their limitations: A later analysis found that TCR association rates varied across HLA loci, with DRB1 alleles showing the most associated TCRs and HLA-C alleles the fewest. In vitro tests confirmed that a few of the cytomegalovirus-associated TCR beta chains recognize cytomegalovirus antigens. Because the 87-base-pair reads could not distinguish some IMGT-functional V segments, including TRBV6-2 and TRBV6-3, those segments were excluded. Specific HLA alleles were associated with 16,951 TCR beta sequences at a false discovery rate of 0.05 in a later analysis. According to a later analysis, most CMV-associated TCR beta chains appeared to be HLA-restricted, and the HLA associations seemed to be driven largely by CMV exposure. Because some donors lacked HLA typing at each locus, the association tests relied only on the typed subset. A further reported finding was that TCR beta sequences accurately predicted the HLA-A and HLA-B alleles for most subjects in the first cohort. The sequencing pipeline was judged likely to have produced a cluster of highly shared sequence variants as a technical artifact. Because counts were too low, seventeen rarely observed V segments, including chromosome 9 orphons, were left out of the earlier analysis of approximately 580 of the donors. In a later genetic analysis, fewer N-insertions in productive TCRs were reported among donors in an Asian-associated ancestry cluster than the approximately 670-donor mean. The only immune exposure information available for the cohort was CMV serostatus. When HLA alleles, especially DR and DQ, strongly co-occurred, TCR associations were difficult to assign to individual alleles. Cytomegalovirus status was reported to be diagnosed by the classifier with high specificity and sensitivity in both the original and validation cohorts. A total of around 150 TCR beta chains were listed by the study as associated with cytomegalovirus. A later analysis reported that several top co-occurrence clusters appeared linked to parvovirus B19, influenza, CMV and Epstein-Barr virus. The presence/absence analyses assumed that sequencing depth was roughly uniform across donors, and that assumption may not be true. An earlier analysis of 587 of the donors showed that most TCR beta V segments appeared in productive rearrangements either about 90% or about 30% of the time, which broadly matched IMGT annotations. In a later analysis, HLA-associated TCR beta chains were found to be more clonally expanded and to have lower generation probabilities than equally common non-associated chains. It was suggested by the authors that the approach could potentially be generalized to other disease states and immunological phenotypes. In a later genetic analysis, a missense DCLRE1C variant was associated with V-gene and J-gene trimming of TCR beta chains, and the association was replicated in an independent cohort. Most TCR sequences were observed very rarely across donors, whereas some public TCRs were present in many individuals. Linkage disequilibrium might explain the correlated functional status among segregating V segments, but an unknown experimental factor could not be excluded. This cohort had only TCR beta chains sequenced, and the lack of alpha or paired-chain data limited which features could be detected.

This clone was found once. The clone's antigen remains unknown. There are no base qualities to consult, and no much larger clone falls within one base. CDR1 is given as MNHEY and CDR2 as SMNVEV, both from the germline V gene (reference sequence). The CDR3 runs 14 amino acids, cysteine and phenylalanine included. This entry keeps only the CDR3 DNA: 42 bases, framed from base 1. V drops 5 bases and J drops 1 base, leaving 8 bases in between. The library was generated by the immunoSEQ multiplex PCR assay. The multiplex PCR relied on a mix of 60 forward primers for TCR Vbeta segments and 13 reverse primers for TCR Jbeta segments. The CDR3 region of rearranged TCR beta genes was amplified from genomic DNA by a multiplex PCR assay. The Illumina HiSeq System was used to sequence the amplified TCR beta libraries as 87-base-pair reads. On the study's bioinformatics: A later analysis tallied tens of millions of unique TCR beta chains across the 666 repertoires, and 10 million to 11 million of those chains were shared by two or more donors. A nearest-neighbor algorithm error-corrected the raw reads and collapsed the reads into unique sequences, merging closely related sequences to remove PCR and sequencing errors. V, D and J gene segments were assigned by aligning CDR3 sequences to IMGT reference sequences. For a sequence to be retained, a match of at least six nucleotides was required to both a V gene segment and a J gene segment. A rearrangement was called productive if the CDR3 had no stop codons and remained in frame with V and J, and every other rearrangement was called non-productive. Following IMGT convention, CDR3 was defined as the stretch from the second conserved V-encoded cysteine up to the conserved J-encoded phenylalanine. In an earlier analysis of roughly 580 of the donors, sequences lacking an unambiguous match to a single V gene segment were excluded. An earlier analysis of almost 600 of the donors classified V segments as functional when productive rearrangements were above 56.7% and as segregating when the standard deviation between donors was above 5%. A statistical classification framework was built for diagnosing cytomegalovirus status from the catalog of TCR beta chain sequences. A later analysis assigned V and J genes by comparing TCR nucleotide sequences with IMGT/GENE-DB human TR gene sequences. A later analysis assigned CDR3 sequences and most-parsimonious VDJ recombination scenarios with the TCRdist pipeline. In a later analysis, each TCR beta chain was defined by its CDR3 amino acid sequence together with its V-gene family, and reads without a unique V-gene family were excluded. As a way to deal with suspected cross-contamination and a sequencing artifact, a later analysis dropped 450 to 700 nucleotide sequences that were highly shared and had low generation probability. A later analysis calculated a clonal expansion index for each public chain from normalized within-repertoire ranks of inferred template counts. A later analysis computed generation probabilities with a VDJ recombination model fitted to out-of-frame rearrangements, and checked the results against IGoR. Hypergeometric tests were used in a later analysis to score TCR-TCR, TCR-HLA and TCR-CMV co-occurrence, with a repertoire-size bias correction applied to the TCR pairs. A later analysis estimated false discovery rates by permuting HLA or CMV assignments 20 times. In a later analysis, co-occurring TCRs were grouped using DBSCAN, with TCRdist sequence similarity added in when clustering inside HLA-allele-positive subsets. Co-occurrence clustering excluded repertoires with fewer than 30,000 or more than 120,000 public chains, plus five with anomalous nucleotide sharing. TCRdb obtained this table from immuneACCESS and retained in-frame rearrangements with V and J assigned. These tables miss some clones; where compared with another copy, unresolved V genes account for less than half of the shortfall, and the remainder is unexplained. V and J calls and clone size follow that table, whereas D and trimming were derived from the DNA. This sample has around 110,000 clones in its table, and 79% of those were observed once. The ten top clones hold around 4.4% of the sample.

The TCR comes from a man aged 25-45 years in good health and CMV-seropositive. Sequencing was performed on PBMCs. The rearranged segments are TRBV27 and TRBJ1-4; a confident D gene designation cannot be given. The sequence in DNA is TGTGCCAGCAGTCTAGTCGGAACTAATGAAAAACTGTTTTTT. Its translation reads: CASSLVGTNEKLFF.